These 30 T cell receptor beta chains were sequenced from one sample in a study of T cell repertoires in ileal Crohn's disease. Sequenced by immunoSEQ multiplex PCR; TCRdb stores in-frame clones only, minus some. Of around 6,200 clones listed, roughly 83% were seen once; the top ten hold roughly 17%. Sequencing used ileal tissue. Receptors originate from an adult with Crohn's disease.

This chain connects TRBV10-3 to TRBJ2-5; 9 nucleotides match TRBD1. The CDR3 has 15 residues. The junction had 13 bases not matched to a gene; V was cut back by 10 bases and J by 4 bases. Germline values: CDR1 ENHRY, CDR2 SYGVKD. The CDR3, as DNA: TGTGCCAGCTCGGCGGGACAGGGAGTAGCAGAGACCCAGTACTTC. Protein product: CASSAGQGVAETQYF.

This sequence joins TRBV25-1 and TRBJ2-1; TRBD1 might be the D (6 bases). V dropped 7 bases and J dropped 10 bases, with 17 bases sitting between them. This CDR3 comprises 13 residues. CDR1 is MGHDK, CDR2 SYGVNS, per germline. CDR3: CASTIKQGREQFF. Here the CDR3 DNA reads TGTGCCAGCACGATCAAACAGGGACGCGAGCAGTTCTTC.

The CDR3 is CASSESVAGGPGEQYF. The CDR3 DNA sequence: TGTGCCAGCAGTGAAAGTGTAGCGGGAGGCCCCGGGGAGCAGTACTTC. This chain uses TRBV6-1 with TRBJ2-7; 10 bases fit TRBD2. CDR1 is MNHNS and CDR2 is SASEGT in the germline V gene. V gave up 2 bases and J gave up 7 bases; unmatched junction bases: 11. The CDR3 is 16 amino acids.

The chain recombines TRBV4-1 with TRBJ1-3; 7 bases agree with TRBD1. V lost 0 bases and J lost 4; bases outside the gene matches: 12. The CDR3 contains 18 residues. Per germline, CDR1 MGHRA and CDR2 YSYEKL. DNA of the CDR3: TGCGCCAGCAGCCAAGATGTTTTACGGGACAGACAAGGAAACACCATATATTTT. This sequence encodes CASSQDVLRDRQGNTIYF.

The chain has TRBV6-5 and TRBJ1-1, with D possibly being TRBD1 (6 bases). Germline lookup yields CDR1 MNHEY and CDR2 SVGAGI. Between the trimmed V and J ends, which lost 2 bases and 0 bases, there was a span of 13 bases. This CDR3 has 16 amino acids. CDR3 region: CASSYILTGMNTEAFF. CDR3 DNA: TGTGCCAGCAGTTACATTCTTACAGGGATGAACACTGAAGCTTTCTTT.

This clone turned up a few times. The chain carries TRBV6-4 and TRBJ2-1; perhaps TRBD2 as D (5 bases). The V gene's germline CDR1 is MRHNA and CDR2 SNTAGT. This CDR3 spans 15 amino acids. The germline V and J ends were trimmed by 6 bases and 0 bases, with 12 bases remaining between them. CDR3 in DNA: TGTGCCAGCAGGAGGGAACCAAGCTCCTACAATGAGCAGTTCTTC. Its translation: CASRREPSSYNEQFF.

The chain carries TRBV30 and TRBJ2-5, with 7 bases matching TRBD2. In germline, CDR1 is GTSNPN, CDR2 SVGIG (reference sequence). CDR3 length: 13 residues. V shed 7 bases, J shed 2 bases, and the junction held 7 bases outside the gene matches. CDR3 region: CASTGGDQETQYF. In DNA, the CDR3 is TGTGCCTCGACTGGGGGGGATCAAGAGACCCAGTACTTC.

This clone turned up a few times. This chain uses TRBV13 with TRBJ2-7; D may be TRBD1 (5 bases). The germline V and J ends were trimmed by 5 bases and 0 bases, with 8 bases remaining between them. Germline V gene lookup returns CDR1 PRHDT and CDR2 FYEKMQ (reference sequence). This CDR3 comprises 13 residues. CDR3 DNA: TGTGCCAGCAGCCCTAGGGGCTCCTACGAGCAGTACTTC. Protein: CASSPRGSYEQYF.

The genes are TRBV4-3 and TRBJ2-7; 9 bases fit TRBD1. Trimming removed 4 bases from V and 1 base from J; junction bases left unmatched: 8. The germline CDR1 and CDR2 sequences are LGHNA and YSLEER. This CDR3 comprises 16 residues. CDR3 in DNA: TGCGCCAGCAGCCCAGGACAGGGGCGCCCGTCCTACGAGCAGTACTTC. Its translation is CASSPGQGRPSYEQYF.

The chain carries TRBV29-1 and TRBJ2-4; 11 positions match TRBD2. The V and J ends lost 6 bases and 4 bases, in that order; junction bases with no gene match: 11. This CDR3 has 16 amino acids. Germline assignment: CDR1 SQVTM and CDR2 ANQGSEA. In DNA form, the CDR3 reads TGCAGCGTCACCCGAGGGGCTAGCGGGAGGAAAAACATTCAGTACTTC. It translates to CSVTRGASGRKNIQYF.

The genes are TRBV27 and TRBJ1-3; tentatively, D is TRBD1 (5 bases). There are 17 residues in the CDR3. V dropped 1 base and J dropped 0 bases, with 13 bases sitting between them. The germline V gene has CDR1 MNHEY and CDR2 SMNVEV (reference sequence). The DNA of the CDR3 is TGTGCCAGCAGTTTATATTCGGACATTTCCTCTGGAAACACCATATATTTT. It codes for CASSLYSDISSGNTIYF.

This sequence joins TRBV4-3 and TRBJ2-6; TRBD1 might be the D (5 bases). CDR1 is LGHNA, CDR2 YSLEER, per germline. V lost 4 bases to trimming and J lost 0 bases, with 7 bases between them. This CDR3 is built from 15 residues. The CDR3 DNA reads as TGCGCCAGCAGCCGGGGCCTCTCTGGGGCCAACGTCCTGACTTTC. This codes for CASSRGLSGANVLTF.

The V call is TRBV9, the J call TRBJ1-2; 7 bases agree with TRBD1. CDR1 is SGDLS and CDR2 is YYNGEE in the germline V gene. The CDR3 extends over 13 amino acids. Unmatched junction bases numbered 3, after V lost 0 bases and J lost 7 bases. The CDR3 coding sequence is TGTGCCAGCAGCGTAGTACAGGGGAGTGGCTACACCTTC. Amino acids: CASSVVQGSGYTF. The full variable domain, in which reference TRBV9 and TRBJ1-2 provide the parts outside the CDR3, is DSGVTQTPKHLITATGQRVTLRCSPRSGDLSVYWYQQSLDQGLQFLIQYYNGEERAKGNILERFSAQQFPDLHSELNLSSLELGDSALYFCASSVVQGSGYTFGSGTRLTVV.

The J gene is TRBJ2-7, the V gene TRBV7-2; TRBD2 might be the D (6 bases). CDR3 length: 15 residues. The germline CDR1 and CDR2 sequences are SGHTA and FQGNSA. Trimming cost V 1 base and J 7 bases, with 17 bases left between them. CDR3 in DNA: TGTGCCAGCAGCTTAGATAAGACTAGGACGAGGGAGCAGTACTTC. Protein sequence: CASSLDKTRTREQYF.

The chain combines TRBV29-1 with TRBJ1-1; D unclear. The V and J ends lost 4 bases and 0 bases respectively, with 3 bases between them. The CDR3 totals 11 residues. Germline lookup yields CDR1 SQVTM and CDR2 ANQGSEA. The DNA of the CDR3 is TGCAGCGTTGCCTTGAACACTGAAGCTTTCTTT. This gives the protein CSVALNTEAFF.

V gene TRBV2 combines with J gene TRBJ2-3; 7 bases are shared with TRBD2. The CDR3 contains 14 residues. The germline CDR1 and CDR2 sequences are SNHLY and FYNNEI. V gave up 8 bases and J gave up 2 bases; unmatched junction bases: 7. The CDR3 nucleotides are TGTGCCAGCGCAAGGGCGGGGGTCACAGATACGCAGTATTTT. Translation gives CASARAGVTDTQYF.

This chain connects TRBV7-9 to TRBJ2-7, with TRBD2 identical over 7 bases. The CDR3 has 14 residues. Germline loops: CDR1 SEHNR, CDR2 FQNEAQ (reference sequence). Trimming removed 4 bases from V and 3 bases from J; junction bases left unmatched: 6. Here the CDR3 DNA reads TGTGCCAGCAGCTCCGGGACTACACTCTACGAGCAGTACTTC. Translation gives CASSSGTTLYEQYF.

This clone was found once. V and J are TRBV14 and TRBJ2-7, with TRBD1 matching 9 bases. This CDR3 region has 14 residues. The ends lost 4 bases at V and 1 base at J; junction bases unmatched: 2. Germline assignment: CDR1 SGHDN and CDR2 FVKESK. CDR3 bases: TGTGCCAGCAGCCCGGGACAGGGATCCTACGAGCAGTACTTC. Protein product: CASSPGQGSYEQYF.

The gene calls are TRBV11-3 and TRBJ2-1; 13 nucleotides align to TRBD2. The trim removed 5 bases at V and 5 bases at J, leaving 3 bases unmatched. Germline loops: CDR1 SGHNT, CDR2 YENEEA. The CDR3 runs to 15 residues. The CDR3 DNA reads as TGTGCCAGCAGCCGACTAGCGGGAGGCAACAATGAGCAGTTCTTC. It specifies CASSRLAGGNNEQFF.

This clone has only a few counts. This chain links TRBV19 with TRBJ1-1; 11 bases are a match to TRBD1. Germline V gene data show CDR1 as LNHDA and CDR2 as SQIVND (reference sequence). Trimming cost V 5 bases and J 2 bases; bases outside gene matches: 10. The CDR3 runs to 17 residues. The CDR3 DNA sequence: TGTGCCAGTAGTCCTCGGACAGGGGGCTTAGACAACACTGAAGCTTTCTTT. Translation: CASSPRTGGLDNTEAFF. The full variable domain, in which reference TRBV19 and TRBJ1-1 provide the parts outside the CDR3, is DGGITQSPKYLFRKEGQNVTLSCEQNLNHDAMYWYRQDPGQGLRLIYYSQIVNDFQKGDIAEGYSVSREKKESFPLTVTSAQKNPTAFYLCASSPRTGGLDNTEAFFGQGTRLTVV.

J is TRBJ2-5 and V is TRBV18; TRBD1 matches 7 bases. Germline-derived CDR1 and CDR2 are KGHSH and LQKENI. The V gene end was trimmed by 1 base and the J gene end by 1 base; junction bases not matched to a gene: 0. The CDR3 loop spans 14 amino acids. The CDR3 loop reads CASSPRTGQETQYF. The CDR3 nucleotides are TGTGCCAGCTCACCACGGACAGGCCAAGAGACCCAGTACTTC.

V usage is TRBV2 and J usage is TRBJ2-7; D may be TRBD2 (5 bases). Trimming took 3 bases from V and 0 from J, leaving 9 bases between them. Germline CDR1 SNHLY, CDR2 FYNNEI. This CDR3 spans 14 amino acids. CDR3 region: CASSDPGDSYEQYF. Written as DNA, the CDR3 is TGTGCCAGCAGTGATCCCGGGGACTCCTACGAGCAGTACTTC.

The gene calls are TRBV28 and TRBJ2-1; 7 nucleotides agree with TRBD1. J gave up 7 bases and V 8 bases, and 5 bases lay outside the gene matches. The germline gives CDR1 MDHEN, CDR2 SYDVKM. This CDR3 is built from 12 residues. The CDR3 loop is CASLRGRNEQFF. Here the CDR3 DNA reads TGTGCCAGCTTGAGGGGGCGAAATGAGCAGTTCTTC.

This clone was detected once. This CDR3 reads CASSLSLGLAKNIQYF. The CDR3 DNA sequence: TGTGCCAGCAGTTTATCGTTGGGGCTAGCCAAAAACATTCAGTACTTC. The rearrangement links TRBV27 to TRBJ2-4; tentative D call: TRBD1 (5 bases). Germline CDR1 and CDR2: MNHEY and SMNVEV (reference sequence). The CDR3 is 16 residues long. Trimming took off 0 bases at V and 0 bases at J, with 9 bases between the two ends.

This chain joins TRBV7-2 and TRBJ2-7; D is undetermined. Germline CDR1 reads SGHTA; CDR2 reads FQGNSA. The CDR3 length is 13 residues. Trimming stripped 3 bases from V and 0 bases from J, with 6 bases between. The CDR3 nucleotides are TGTGCCAGCAGCTTGGGCCGCTCCTACGAGCAGTACTTC. Translating gives CASSLGRSYEQYF.

The chain joins TRBV7-2 to TRBJ1-2, with 9 bases fitting TRBD1. The CDR3 is 15 residues long. The V gene end was trimmed by 0 bases and the J gene end by 8 bases; junction bases not matched to a gene: 7. Germline CDR1 reads SGHTA; CDR2 reads FQGNSA. The CDR3 DNA reads as TGTGCCAGCAGCTTAGCGCAGGGACAGGGTCAGGGCTACACCTTC. Its protein product is CASSLAQGQGQGYTF.

This CDR3 reads CASSRGLQNTGELFF. The CDR3 DNA is TGTGCCAGCAGTCGGGGACTCCAGAACACCGGGGAGCTGTTTTTT. The rearrangement links TRBV28 to TRBJ2-2; D may be TRBD2 (6 bases). Trimming pared 5 bases from V and 1 base from J, leaving 11 bases between. CDR3 length: 15 amino acids. Germline V gene sequence: CDR1 MDHEN, CDR2 SYDVKM. Based on the CDR3 plus reference TRBV28 and TRBJ2-2, the full variable domain is DVKVTQSSRYLVKRTGEKVFLECVQDMDHENMFWYRQDPGLGLRLIYFSYDVKMKEKGDIPEGYSVSREKKERFSLILESASTNQTSMYLCASSRGLQNTGELFFGEGSRLTVL.

This sequence joins TRBV2 and TRBJ1-1; 8 bases line up with TRBD1. V lost 6 bases, J lost 3 bases, and 12 bases stayed unmatched. CDR1 and CDR2 (germline): SNHLY, FYNNEI. This CDR3 has 16 amino acids. The CDR3 reads CASRATVEDRDTEAFF. In nucleotides, the CDR3 is TGTGCCAGCAGAGCAACCGTCGAGGACAGGGACACTGAAGCTTTCTTT.

The CDR3 sequence is CASRDLAGGYNEQFF. In DNA, the CDR3 is TGTGCCAGCAGGGATCTAGCGGGAGGCTACAATGAGCAGTTCTTC. This chain uses TRBV6-1 with TRBJ2-1; 11 bases match TRBD2. Germline V gene sequence: CDR1 MNHNS, CDR2 SASEGT. The CDR3 runs 15 residues. After removal of 6 bases from V and 3 bases from J, the junction contained 4 bases not matched to a gene.

This clone was counted only a few times. The CDR3 is CASSIRQGAAPNQPQHF. For the CDR3, the DNA is TGTGCCAGTAGTATCCGTCAGGGGGCGGCTCCGAATCAGCCCCAGCATTTT. The V call is TRBV19, the J call TRBJ1-5; TRBD1 matches 8 bases. Germline CDR1 is LNHDA and CDR2 is SQIVND (reference sequence). Trimming cost V 3 bases and J 4 bases; bases outside gene matches: 11. The CDR3 is 17 amino acids.